This TCR beta chain came from a study of blood T cells in healthy people across ages. General study results and limits: Unsorted PBMC material precluded a definitive naive versus antigen-experienced comparison.

There are a few counts of this clonotype. The antigen is undetermined. A second PCR of 7 to 11 cycles used a sample-barcoded 5' primer and a J-beta primer mix. Each CDR3 protein is one row after TCRdb ran MiXCR on the 5' RACE reads. This sample carries approximately 1,700,000 distinct CDR3 sequences, 35% to 50% of them seen once, and the ten largest clones take under 30%. This TCR came from a human donor in good health. The sequencing input was blood.

The CDR3 nucleotides are TGTGCCAGCAGCTTAGCAACTAGCGGGGGGCACACAGATACGCAGTATTTT. Residues: CASSLATSGGHTDTQYF. This chain uses TRBV7-2 with TRBJ2-3, with TRBD2 matching 12 bases. Losses at the gene ends were 0 bases for V and 2 bases for J; bases not matched to a gene: 3. Germline V CDR1 and CDR2: SGHTA, FQGNSA. The CDR3 totals 17 residues.